This TCR beta chain was found in a study of PD-L1 blockade in urothelial cancer. Time point defined: pretreatment peripheral blood. The data were produced by immunoSEQ multiplex PCR, yet TCRdb's version contains in-frame clones alone and is incomplete. The repertoire includes 60,000 to 65,000 clones, 81% of them detected once, and 3.2% sits in the top ten. V lost 0 bases to trimming and J lost 7 bases, with 7 bases between them. Germline CDR1 and CDR2: SGHVS and FQNEAQ. The CDR3 spans 13 residues. The chain carries TRBV7-8 and TRBJ2-1, with D maybe TRBD2 (5 bases). This clonotype was obtained from a man aged 65-85 years with urothelial cancer. This sample comprised PBMCs, obtained around atezolizumab (anti-PD-L1) treatment. The CDR3 coding sequence is TGTGCCAGCAGCTTAGCGGGCGGGAATGAGCAGTTCTTC. Protein product: CASSLAGGNEQFF.